Shown below are 26 T cell receptor beta chains from a single sample sequenced in a study of T cells in Graves' hyperthyroidism and ophthalmopathy. RNA transcripts yielded amplified TCR beta CDR3 regions. First-round RT-PCR of the TCR CDR3 relied on the HTBI primer set. TCRdb processed the multiplex PCR reads anew with MiXCR; each CDR3 protein has one entry. Counted here are about 540,000 distinct CDR3 sequences, about half occurring once; the ten biggest clones make up roughly 7.7%. Specimen: peripheral blood or thyroid tissue (not recorded which). The receptors come from a woman aged 18-29 years with Graves' hyperthyroidism.

At least ten counts were recorded for this clonotype. The chain carries TRBV6-5 and TRBJ1-6; possible D gene TRBD1, 6 bases. This CDR3 spans 14 amino acids. CDR1 is MNHEY, CDR2 SVGAGI, per germline. V lost 6 bases and J lost 4, with 10 bases in between. CDR3 DNA sequence: TGTGCCAGCAGACGACAGGTGTATAATTCACCCCTCCACTTT. Residues: CASRRQVYNSPLHF.

This clonotype has at least ten counts. The chain uses TRBV7-9 and TRBJ1-1; D is possibly TRBD1 (6 bases). V shed 5 bases and J shed 1 base, with 14 bases lying between them. The CDR3 spans 15 residues. Germline V gives CDR1 SEHNR, CDR2 FQNEAQ (reference sequence). The CDR3 here is CASSSNRDTNTEAFF. CDR3 DNA: TGTGCCAGCAGCAGTAACCGGGACACGAACACTGAAGCTTTCTTT.

Regarding this clonotype: This may arise from a read error, as a much more abundant clone is one base away. The chain employs TRBV3-1 and TRBJ2-7; D call uncertain. The germline V and J ends were trimmed by 0 bases and 3 bases, with 3 bases remaining between them. The CDR3 loop spans 12 amino acids. Per germline, CDR1 LGHDT and CDR2 YNNKEL (reference sequence). The CDR3 reads CASSQEFYEQYF. The CDR3 nucleotides are TGTGCCAGCAGCCAAGAGTTCTACGAGCAGTACTTC.

The chain carries TRBV29-1 and TRBJ1-3, with 8 bases fitting TRBD1. CDR3 length equals 16 residues. Unmatched junction bases numbered 7, after V lost 0 bases and J lost 3 bases. Per germline, CDR1 SQVTM and CDR2 ANQGSEA. This CDR3 is CSVEDRGQGYGNTIYF. The CDR3 DNA is TGCAGCGTTGAAGACAGGGGGCAAGGCTATGGAAACACCATATATTTT.

This clonotype turned up a few times. V and J are TRBV5-1 and TRBJ2-7, with 7 bases that match TRBD1. The CDR3 spans 11 residues. Trimming at V came to 4 bases and at J to 8 bases, leaving 3 bases not matched to a gene. The germline V gene has CDR1 SGHRS and CDR2 YFSETQ. CDR3 sequence (DNA): TGCGCCAGCAGCCAACAGGGGAAGCAGTACTTC. This translates into CASSQQGKQYF.

The sample holds many counts of this clonotype. This chain links TRBV3-1 with TRBJ1-1; the D gene is possibly TRBD1 (5 bases). Germline V gene sequence: CDR1 LGHDT, CDR2 YNNKEL (reference sequence). V was pared by 3 bases and J by 8 bases, with 7 bases between. This CDR3 has 11 amino acids. CDR3 bases: TGTGCCAGCAGCCATCGGACAGAAGCTTTCTTT. Amino acid sequence: CASSHRTEAFF.

This clonotype was found a few times. The chain combines TRBV7-9 with TRBJ2-5, with 8 bases aligning to TRBD1. The germline gives CDR1 SEHNR, CDR2 FQNEAQ (reference sequence). This CDR3 has 16 amino acids. Unmatched junction bases numbered 9, after V lost 5 bases and J lost 1 base. CDR3 loop: CASSPPQGATQETQYF. DNA for the CDR3: TGTGCCAGCAGCCCACCTCAGGGGGCGACCCAAGAGACCCAGTACTTC.

This clonotype was counted many times. The rearrangement joins TRBV12-3 or TRBV12-4 to TRBJ2-7, with D tentatively TRBD2 (5 bases). The CDR3 has 15 residues. V gave up 6 bases and J gave up 0 bases, with 15 bases separating them. CDR3 DNA: TGTGCCAGCAGCCGGACGGGGATCAGCTCCTACGAGCAGTACTTC. As protein: CASSRTGISSYEQYF.

This clonotype appeared a few times. The rearrangement links TRBV7-2 to TRBJ1-2; D is ambiguous. CDR3 length: 14 residues. Trimming left V 5 bases short and J 0 bases short, with 10 bases between. In germline, CDR1 is SGHTA, CDR2 FQGNSA. The CDR3 loop is CASSRDWTNYGYTF. The CDR3 DNA reads as TGTGCCAGCAGCAGGGATTGGACTAACTATGGCTACACCTTC.

V is TRBV11-3 and J is TRBJ1-4; the D is unclear. This CDR3 region has 12 residues. In germline, CDR1 is SGHNT, CDR2 YENEEA. Trimming took off 3 bases at V and 14 bases at J, with 13 bases between the two ends. The CDR3 protein is CASSLPTSGLFF. DNA of the CDR3: TGTGCCAGCAGCTTGCCGACAAGCGGGCTGTTTTTT.

This clonotype was detected ten times or more. The rearrangement links TRBV29-1 to TRBJ1-4, with D perhaps matching TRBD1 (5 bases). CDR3 length: 14 residues. Germline assignment: CDR1 SQVTM and CDR2 ANQGSEA. V was shortened by 6 bases and J by 8 bases, with 19 bases between the two germline ends. The CDR3 DNA reads as TGCAGCGTGGGCGGGGCCGAAATGGGCGAAAAACTGTTTTTT. It translates to CSVGGAEMGEKLFF.

This clonotype was observed at least ten times. This sequence joins TRBV24-1 and TRBJ2-5; 10 nucleotides match TRBD2. CDR3 length: 15 residues. J lost 3 bases, V lost 1 base, and 1 base had no gene match. CDR1 is KGHDR, CDR2 SFDVKD, per germline. The CDR3 bases are TGTGCCACCAGTGATTTTAGCGGGAGGAAAGAGACCCAGTACTTC. This gives the protein CATSDFSGRKETQYF.

There are many counts of this clonotype. The genes are TRBV25-1 and TRBJ2-3, with D maybe TRBD2 (6 bases). From germline, CDR1 is MGHDK and CDR2 SYGVNS. V was shortened by 9 bases and J by 4 bases, with 14 bases between the two germline ends. The CDR3 totals 13 residues. The CDR3 sequence: CARRRGDADTQYF. The CDR3 DNA reads TGTGCCAGGAGGAGGGGTGACGCAGATACGCAGTATTTT.

This sequence joins TRBV7-3 and TRBJ1-2; weak D call: TRBD1 (6 bases). This CDR3 has 13 residues. The V gene's germline CDR1 is SGHTA and CDR2 FQGTGA. Trimming left V 4 bases short and J 10 bases short, with 16 bases between. The CDR3 DNA reads as TGTGCCAGCAGCTCTACGACAGGTACAGACTACACCTTC. Protein: CASSSTTGTDYTF.

Ten or more counts support this clonotype. The chain has TRBV4-1 and TRBJ2-7; D gene unclear. V was clipped by 1 base and J by 5 bases, with 12 bases between them. There are 14 residues in the CDR3. Germline V gene lookup returns CDR1 MGHRA and CDR2 YSYEKL. Written as DNA, the CDR3 is TGCGCCAGCAGCCAAGGTCGCGGAATGGACGAGCAGTACTTC. Its protein is CASSQGRGMDEQYF.

In its sample, this clonotype was seen a few times. The CDR3 region is CASSQDNSGAYYGYTF. The CDR3 bases are TGCGCCAGCAGCCAAGATAATTCGGGGGCGTATTATGGCTACACCTTC. This rearrangement joins TRBV4-3 to TRBJ1-2; D may be TRBD1 (6 bases). CDR1 LGHNA and CDR2 YSLEER come from the germline V gene. The CDR3 has 16 amino acids. The V gene lost 0 bases and the J gene lost 5 bases, with 16 bases spanning the gap.

V is TRBV20-1 and J is TRBJ2-3; possibly TRBD1 for D (6 bases). The germline V gene encodes CDR1 DFQATT and CDR2 SNEGSKA (reference sequence). The germline V and J ends were trimmed by 6 bases and 2 bases, with 15 bases remaining between them. This CDR3 comprises 14 residues. The CDR3 region is CSAQQQGPTDTQYF. The DNA for the CDR3 is TGCAGTGCCCAACAACAGGGACCCACAGATACGCAGTATTTT.

V gene TRBV20-1 combines with J gene TRBJ2-1, with D possibly TRBD2 on 6 matching bases. This CDR3 spans 15 amino acids. Germline CDR1 reads DFQATT; CDR2 reads SNEGSKA (reference sequence). With 1 base removed from V and 0 bases from J, the gap between germline ends came to 10 bases. The CDR3 here is CSARVRGSSYNEQFF. CDR3 bases: TGCAGTGCTAGAGTACGGGGGAGCTCCTACAATGAGCAGTTCTTC.

V is TRBV10-3 and J is TRBJ2-3; 9 bases are a match to TRBD2. From germline, CDR1 is ENHRY and CDR2 SYGVKD. The length of the CDR3 is 16 residues. V dropped 4 bases and J dropped 2; count of bases not matched to a gene: 7. Written as DNA, the CDR3 is TGTGCCATCAGTGGAGCTCTAGCGGGGACCACAGATACGCAGTATTTT. This sequence encodes CAISGALAGTTDTQYF.

This clonotype was detected ten times or more. CDR3 residues: CASSLSGDNQPQHF. As DNA, the CDR3 is TGCGCCAGCAGCCTTTCTGGGGACAATCAGCCCCAGCATTTT. This rearrangement joins TRBV5-1 to TRBJ1-5; D gene unclear. The CDR3 sequence is 14 residues long. Germline CDR1 and CDR2: SGHRS and YFSETQ. V was cut by 4 bases and J by 3 bases, with 11 bases left in between.

This clonotype was detected once. The chain carries TRBV24-1 and TRBJ2-3, with D tentatively TRBD2 (6 bases). Germline lookup yields CDR1 KGHDR and CDR2 SFDVKD. This CDR3 is built from 14 residues. CDR3 in amino acids: CASSPVGGPDTQYF. CDR3 DNA: TGTGCTTCCTCACCGGTCGGGGGACCAGATACGCAGTATTTT.

CDR3 in DNA: TGTGCCAGCAGCGTAGAGTCTAGCGGGAGCGGTGAGCAGTTCTTC. Amino acid sequence: CASSVESSGSGEQFF. The rearrangement joins TRBV7-9 to TRBJ2-1, with 10 bases aligning to TRBD2. Losses at the gene ends were 5 bases for V and 9 bases for J; bases not matched to a gene: 10. CDR1 is SEHNR and CDR2 is FQNEAQ in the germline V gene (reference sequence). This CDR3 contains 15 residues. Variable domain in full (rest from reference TRBV7-9 and TRBJ2-1): DTGVSQNPRHKITKRGQNVTFRCDPISEHNRLYWYRQTLGQGPEFLTYFQNEAQLEKSRLLSDRFSAERPKGSFSTLEIQRTEQGDSAMYLCASSVESSGSGEQFFGPGTRLTVL.

This clonotype was picked up a small number of times. This sequence joins TRBV7-8 and TRBJ2-7; 12 nucleotides line up with TRBD2. TRBJ2-1 matches the DNA end more closely, so the J call is doubtful. From germline, CDR1 is SGHVS and CDR2 FQNEAQ. This CDR3 spans 15 amino acids. As DNA, the CDR3 is TGTGCCAGCAGCTTAGGACTAGCGGGAGATAGGGGGCAGTTCTTC. This codes for CASSLGLAGDRGQFF.

This chain connects TRBV7-8 to TRBJ2-7, with 13 bases fitting TRBD2. The germline CDR1 and CDR2 sequences are SGHVS and FQNEAQ. CDR3 length: 15 amino acids. V trimming: 1 base; J trimming: 5 bases; junction bases outside the gene matches: 2. As DNA, the CDR3 is TGTGCCAGCAGCTTAGGACTAGCGGGAGGCCACGAGCAGTACTTC. As protein: CASSLGLAGGHEQYF.

The CDR3 spells CASSWGMRGRTYEQYF. The CDR3 bases are TGCGCCAGCAGCTGGGGTATGAGAGGGCGAACCTACGAGCAGTACTTC. V is TRBV4-3 and J is TRBJ2-7; a weak D match, TRBD2 (5 bases). The V gene's germline CDR1 is LGHNA and CDR2 YSLEER. This CDR3 has 16 residues. Trimming removed 5 bases at V and 2 bases at J, with 19 bases between.

Concerning this clonotype: It is likely a read error, because the conserved phenylalanine at the end of the CDR3 is missing. The limits of the CDR3 on the DNA are not certain, so only TCRdb's listed CDR3 is given. The CDR3 loop reads CASSPSGERI. The chain has TRBV7-9 and TRBJ2-6; no DNA check was done on the table's D call, TRBD1. The CDR3 comprises 10 residues, both ends counted. The V gene's germline CDR1 is SEHNR and CDR2 FQNEAQ (reference sequence).